These T cell receptor beta chains were read from a single sample in a study of CD8+ T cells in alopecia areata. Sequencing was performed with immunoSEQ multiplex PCR; in TCRdb, only in-frame clones are kept and a portion is missing. The table has about 110,000 clones, 58% seen once. The source material was NKG2D-low CD8+ T cells sorted from blood. All receptors come from a human donor with alopecia areata. CDR3s include the opening cysteine and the closing phenylalanine or tryptophan. A D gene is named only where the DNA matches it firmly. Clone size appears in some rows only: once, few, many, or a class for an expanded clone.

d_call j_call v_call clone_size cdr3_nt cdr3_aa
NA TRBJ2-1 TRBV19 few TGTGCCAGTAGTAAAACGGGAGTAAGTAGCAATGAGCAGTTCTTC CASSKTGVSSNEQFF
NA TRBJ2-7 TRBV6-6 few TGTGCCAGCAGTTTCCGACCTCCGGACGAGCAGTACTTC CASSFRPPDEQYF
NA TRBJ2-7 TRBV29-1 NA TGCAGCGTAGAGGTGGCGGATTACGAGCAGTACTTC CSVEVADYEQYF
TRBD1 TRBJ2-7 TRBV27 NA TGTGCCAGCACCAAAAAAGGGGGCACCGAGCAGTACTTC CASTKKGGTEQYF
TRBD2 TRBJ2-7 TRBV13 NA TGTGCCAGCAGCTCGGGAGGTAGCTCCTACGAGCAGTACTTC CASSSGGSSYEQYF
NA TRBJ2-7 TRBV6-6 few TGTGCCAGCAGTTACTACCCCGGTGGGTCCTACGAGCAGTACTTC CASSYYPGGSYEQYF
NA TRBJ2-1 TRBV5-1 NA TGCGCCAGCAGCTTGGCCGGCACCGATGGGCATGAGCAGTTCTTC CASSLAGTDGHEQFF
NA TRBJ2-5 TRBV7-9 NA TGTGCCAGCAGCTCCACCACCCCTAAACAAGAGACCCAGTACTTC CASSSTTPKQETQYF
NA TRBJ2-2 TRBV6-6 many TGTGCCAGCACTCACCTGGTAGACACCGGGGAGCTGTTTTTT CASTHLVDTGELFF
NA TRBJ2-2 TRBV7-9 NA TGTGCCAGCAGAGACACCGGGGAGCTGTTTTTT CASRDTGELFF
TRBD1 TRBJ1-1 TRBV2 NA TGTGCCATACAGGGGTTAGGTGAAGCTTTCTTT CAIQGLGEAFF
NA TRBJ1-1 TRBV19 few TGTGCCAGTAGTAGCAGGACAGCATCGAACACTGAAGCTTTCTTT CASSSRTASNTEAFF
NA TRBJ2-7 TRBV4-1 NA TGCGCCAGCAGCCAAGTATTAGCCGACTACGAGCAGTACTTC CASSQVLADYEQYF
NA TRBJ2-1 TRBV19 NA TGTGCCAGTAGTCGTAGCGGCAATGAGCAGTTCTTC CASSRSGNEQFF
TRBD1 TRBJ2-1 TRBV19 NA TGTGCCAGTAGCCCTACTTCTCTTCTAAGGGACAGCTCCTACAATGAGCAGTTCTTC CASSPTSLLRDSSYNEQFF
NA TRBJ2-7 TRBV27 NA TGTGCCAGCCGGCAAACAGGGCCGTATTACGAGCAGTACTTC CASRQTGPYYEQYF
NA TRBJ2-7 TRBV15 NA TGTGCCACCAGCAGAGACTCGGACAGTATATCCTACGAGCAGTACTTC CATSRDSDSISYEQYF
NA TRBJ2-3 TRBV4-2 NA TGTGCCAGCAGCCAGAGCCAGGGGACTGGAGATACGCAGTATTTT CASSQSQGTGDTQYF
TRBD1 TRBJ1-2 TRBV20-1 NA TGCAGTGCCTTGACAGGGAGCGGCTACACCTTC CSALTGSGYTF
NA TRBJ1-5 TRBV6-5 NA TGTGCCAGCAGTTTAGGCAGGGACCAGCCCCAGCATTTT CASSLGRDQPQHF
NA TRBJ2-7 TRBV14 few TGTGCCAGCAGCCAAGTCTCCTACGAGCAGTACTTC CASSQVSYEQYF
NA TRBJ2-7 TRBV7-9 few TGTGCCAGCAGCTCGCCGTTGGGGGCCTCCTACGAGCAGTACTTC CASSSPLGASYEQYF
NA TRBJ1-1 TRBV27 NA TGTGCCAGCAGTTTATCATTCGGGGCTGAAGCTTTCTTT CASSLSFGAEAFF
NA TRBJ2-6 TRBV9 NA TGTGCCAGCAGCGTAGCTTTATTTGATGGGAGATCTGGGGCCAACGTCCTGACTTTC CASSVALFDGRSGANVLTF
NA TRBJ1-1 TRBV19 NA TGTGCCAGTAGTTGGCAGAACACTGAAGCTTTCTTT CASSWQNTEAFF
TRBD2 TRBJ2-2 TRBV5-1 NA TGCGCCAGCAGCTCATCTCTAGCGGGAGTAATCGGGGAGCTGTTTTTT CASSSSLAGVIGELFF
TRBD2 TRBJ2-5 TRBV5-1 NA TGCGCCAGCTCGTACCGGGGGGGATACCAAGAGACCCAGTACTTC CASSYRGGYQETQYF
NA TRBJ2-7 TRBV4-1 few TGCGCCAGCAGCCAAGAAGAGGGACCCTACGAGCAGTACTTC CASSQEEGPYEQYF
NA TRBJ2-3 TRBV27 NA TGTGCCAGCAGTCCCCCAGTCCCCCGGGGCACAGATACGCAGTATTTT CASSPPVPRGTDTQYF
NA TRBJ2-2 TRBV7-9 NA TGTGCCAGCAGTCCGCTATCCGGGGAGCTGTTTTTT CASSPLSGELFF
NA TRBJ1-4 TRBV4-1 NA TGCGCCAGCAGCCAAGAAGAAGGTTCTTGGGAAAAACTGTTTTTT CASSQEEGSWEKLFF
NA TRBJ2-1 TRBV2 NA TGTGCCAGCAGTGAGAGGTGGGGTGAGCAGTTCTTC CASSERWGEQFF
TRBD2 TRBJ2-1 TRBV28 NA TGTGCCAGCAGCAGTTTAGGAGGAAGCGGGAGGGCGTACAATGAGCAGTTCTTC CASSSLGGSGRAYNEQFF
NA TRBJ2-1 TRBV6-5 NA TGTGCCAGCAGTTACTCGAGACCCCATAATGAGCAGTTCTTC CASSYSRPHNEQFF
NA TRBJ2-6 TRBV29-1 few TGCAGCGTTATTCCTTTCTCTGGGGCCAACGTCCTGACTTTC CSVIPFSGANVLTF
NA TRBJ2-5 TRBV6-1 NA TGTGCCAGCAGTGATCTCCAAGAGACCCAGTACTTC CASSDLQETQYF
NA TRBJ2-7 TRBV9 NA TGTGCCAGCAGCGTAGAGGGCAGCGTTACCTACGAGCAGTACTTC CASSVEGSVTYEQYF
NA TRBJ2-7 TRBV7-9 NA TGTGCCAGCAGCTTAGGCCGGTACTACGAGCAGTACTTC CASSLGRYYEQYF
TRBD2 TRBJ2-2 TRBV28 NA TGTGCCAGCAGTCCCGTGGCGGGAGGGTACACCGGGGAGCTGTTTTTT CASSPVAGGYTGELFF
TRBD2 TRBJ2-7 TRBV4-1 NA TGCGCCAGCAGCCAAGTGAGCGGGAGCTACGAGCAGTACTTC CASSQVSGSYEQYF
TRBD2 TRBJ2-7 TRBV27 NA TGTGCCAGCAGTGGTAGCGGGACCTACGAGCAGTACTTC CASSGSGTYEQYF
TRBD2 TRBJ2-1 TRBV2 NA TGTGCCAGCAGTGATGGGACTAGCGGGTGGGAGCAGTTCTTC CASSDGTSGWEQFF
NA TRBJ2-7 TRBV19 few TGTGCCAGTACCCTCGAGCAGTACTTC CASTLEQYF
TRBD2 TRBJ2-7 TRBV13 NA TGTGCCAGCAGCCACCGGACTAGCGGGGTTTACGAGCAGTACTTC CASSHRTSGVYEQYF
NA TRBJ2-7 TRBV7-3 NA TGTGCCAGCAGCTTAACTGGAGTGGAGGTCGAGCAGTACTTC CASSLTGVEVEQYF
TRBD2 TRBJ2-1 TRBV7-3 NA TGTGCCAGCAGCTTTCGCCCACTAGCGCCCTACAATGAGCAGTTCTTC CASSFRPLAPYNEQFF
NA TRBJ2-3 TRBV13 NA TGTGCCAGCAGCCCAACCGGACCGAGAAGCACAGATACGCAGTATTTT CASSPTGPRSTDTQYF
NA TRBJ2-1 TRBV15 NA TGTGCCACCAGCTTTACCCCCATGGGGCATGAGCAGTTCTTC CATSFTPMGHEQFF
TRBD2 TRBJ2-3 TRBV27 NA TGTGCCAGCAGTTTATATGGCGGGAGTTTCGGCACAGATACGCAGTATTTT CASSLYGGSFGTDTQYF
NA TRBJ2-3 TRBV27 NA TGTGCCAGCACCACTTGGGACACAGATACGCAGTATTTT CASTTWDTDTQYF
NA TRBJ2-7 TRBV29-1 NA TGCAGCGTTGAGAGAGGGAACCCCTACGAGCAGTACTTC CSVERGNPYEQYF
NA TRBJ2-3 TRBV5-1 NA TGCGCCAGCAGCTCATCAGGGACTCAGTTTGCAGATACGCAGTATTTT CASSSSGTQFADTQYF